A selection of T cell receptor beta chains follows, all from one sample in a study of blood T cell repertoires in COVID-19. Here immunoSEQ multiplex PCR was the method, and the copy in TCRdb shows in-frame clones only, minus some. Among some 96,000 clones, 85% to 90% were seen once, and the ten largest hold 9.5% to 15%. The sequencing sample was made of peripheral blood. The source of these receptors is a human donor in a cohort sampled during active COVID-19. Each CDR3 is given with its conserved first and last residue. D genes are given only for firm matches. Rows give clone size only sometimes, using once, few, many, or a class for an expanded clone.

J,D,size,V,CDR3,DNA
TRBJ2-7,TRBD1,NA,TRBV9,CASSLGQGNGPSGQYF,TGTGCCAGCAGCTTGGGACAGGGGAACGGGCCTAGCGGGCAGTACTTC
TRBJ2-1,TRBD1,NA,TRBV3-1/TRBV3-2,CASSIRDRGREQFF,TGTGCCAGCAGTATCCGGGACAGGGGCCGTGAGCAGTTCTTC
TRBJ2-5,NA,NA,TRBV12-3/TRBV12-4,CASSFSVETQYF,TGTGCCAGCAGTTTTAGCGTAGAGACCCAGTACTTC
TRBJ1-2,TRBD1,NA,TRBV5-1,CASSEGTGGAYGYTF,TGCGCCAGCAGCGAAGGGACAGGGGGCGCTTATGGCTACACCTTC
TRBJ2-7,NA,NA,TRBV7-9,CASSPPSRPYEQYF,TGTGCCAGCAGCCCCCCTAGTCGTCCCTACGAGCAGTACTTC
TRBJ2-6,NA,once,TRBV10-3,CAIIDGGANVLTF,TGTGCCATCATAGATGGTGGGGCCAACGTCCTGACTTTC
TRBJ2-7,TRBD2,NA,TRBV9,CASSQPLAGGPVDEQYF,TGTGCCAGCAGCCAGCCACTAGCGGGGGGGCCAGTAGACGAGCAGTACTTC
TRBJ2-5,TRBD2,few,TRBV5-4,CASRADLADQETQYF,TGTGCCAGCAGGGCAGATCTAGCGGACCAAGAGACCCAGTACTTC
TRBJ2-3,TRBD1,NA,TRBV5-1,CASSPGTETDTQYF,TGCGCCAGCAGCCCCGGGACAGAAACAGATACGCAGTATTTT
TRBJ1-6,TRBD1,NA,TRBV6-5,CASRHDRDSPLHF,TGTGCCAGCAGACACGACAGGGATTCACCCCTCCACTTT
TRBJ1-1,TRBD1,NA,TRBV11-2,CASSLDYRGLAFF,TGTGCCAGCAGCTTAGACTACAGGGGTTTAGCTTTCTTT
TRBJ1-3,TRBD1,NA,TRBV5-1,CASSSGQAASGNTIYF,TGCGCCAGCAGCTCGGGACAGGCCGCCTCTGGAAACACCATATATTTT
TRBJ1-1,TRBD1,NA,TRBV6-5,CASIRGRTEAFF,TGTGCCAGCATCAGGGGGCGGACTGAAGCTTTCTTT
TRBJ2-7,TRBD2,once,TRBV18,CASSLLAVGEQYF,TGTGCCAGCTCGTTACTAGCGGTGGGCGAGCAGTACTTC
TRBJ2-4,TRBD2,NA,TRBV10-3,CAISEPAGQGLAKNIQYF,TGTGCCATCAGTGAACCAGCGGGGCAGGGATTGGCCAAAAACATTCAGTACTTC
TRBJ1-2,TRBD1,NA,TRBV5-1,CASSYLGQGANYGYTF,TGCGCCAGCAGCTACCTAGGGCAGGGGGCTAACTATGGCTACACCTTC
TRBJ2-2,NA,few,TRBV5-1,CASSLSGWGVGELFF,TGCGCCAGCAGCTTGTCCGGCTGGGGGGTCGGGGAGCTGTTTTTT
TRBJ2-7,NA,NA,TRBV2,CASSFSAYEQYF,TGTGCCAGCAGCTTTTCAGCCTACGAGCAGTACTTC
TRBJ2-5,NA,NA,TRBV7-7,CASSFDSQETQYF,TGTGCTAGCAGCTTTGACAGCCAAGAGACCCAGTACTTC
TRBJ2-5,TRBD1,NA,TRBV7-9,CASSKTGRETQYF,TGTGCCAGCAGCAAGACAGGGCGGGAGACCCAGTACTTC
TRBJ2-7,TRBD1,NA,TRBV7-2,CASNDRQGLTYEQYF,TGTGCCAGCAACGATCGACAGGGGCTTACCTACGAGCAGTACTTC
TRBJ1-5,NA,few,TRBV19,CATREQAQPQHF,TGTGCCACCCGGGAGCAGGCCCAGCCCCAGCATTTT
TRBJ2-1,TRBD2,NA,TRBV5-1,CASSLGWYSGGAVYNEQFF,TGCGCCAGCAGCTTGGGCTGGTATAGCGGGGGGGCCGTCTACAATGAGCAGTTCTTC
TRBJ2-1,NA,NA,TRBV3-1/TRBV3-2,CASSQGGYFNEQFF,TGTGCCAGCAGCCAAGGGGGCTATTTCAATGAGCAGTTCTTC
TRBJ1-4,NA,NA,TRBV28,CASNGQINEKLFF,TGTGCCAGCAACGGACAGATTAATGAAAAACTGTTTTTT
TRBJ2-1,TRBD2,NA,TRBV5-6,CASSLGYGGGTYNEQFF,TGTGCCAGCAGCTTGGGCTACGGCGGGGGAACCTACAATGAGCAGTTCTTC
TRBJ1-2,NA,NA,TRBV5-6,CASNPLRGNYGYTF,TGTGCCAGCAACCCTCTCCGGGGGAACTATGGCTACACCTTC
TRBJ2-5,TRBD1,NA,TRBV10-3,CAISRGTGSYAQETQYF,TGTGCCATCAGCCGCGGGACAGGGTCGTATGCTCAAGAGACCCAGTACTTC
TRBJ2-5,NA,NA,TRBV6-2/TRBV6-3,CASSYSSAGGETQYF,TGTGCCAGCAGTTACTCGAGTGCTGGGGGGGAGACCCAGTACTTC
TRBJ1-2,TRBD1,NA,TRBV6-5,CASSSRGRDYGYTF,TGTGCCAGCAGTTCCAGGGGGCGCGACTATGGCTACACCTTC
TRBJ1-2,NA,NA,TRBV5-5,CASRQGVNYGYTF,TGTGCCAGCAGACAGGGTGTCAACTATGGCTACACCTTC
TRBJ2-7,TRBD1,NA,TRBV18,CASSSQGAGSYEQYF,TGTGCCAGCTCATCTCAGGGGGCAGGGTCCTACGAGCAGTACTTC
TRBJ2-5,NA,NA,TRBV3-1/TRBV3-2,CASSPISGTQYF,TGTGCCAGCAGCCCTATATCAGGGACCCAGTACTTC
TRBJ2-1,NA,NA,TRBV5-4,CASSLVLQSSYNEQFF,TGTGCCAGCAGCTTGGTCCTACAGAGCTCCTACAATGAGCAGTTCTTC
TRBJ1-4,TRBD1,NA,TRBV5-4,CASSLFPGTANEKLFF,TGTGCCAGCAGCTTGTTTCCCGGGACAGCTAATGAAAAACTGTTTTTT
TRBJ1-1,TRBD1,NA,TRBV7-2,CASSSQTGDTEAFF,TGTGCCAGCAGCTCCCAGACAGGGGACACTGAAGCTTTCTTT
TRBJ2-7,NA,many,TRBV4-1,CASSQDRQELYEQYF,TGCGCCAGCAGCCAAGACCGACAGGAACTCTACGAGCAGTACTTC
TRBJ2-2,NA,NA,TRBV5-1,CASGRQGLNTGELFF,TGCGCCAGCGGCCGCCAGGGACTGAACACCGGGGAGCTGTTTTTT
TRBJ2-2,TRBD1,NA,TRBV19,CASSLLTGVTGELFF,TGTGCCAGTAGTCTCCTAACAGGGGTCACCGGGGAGCTGTTTTTT
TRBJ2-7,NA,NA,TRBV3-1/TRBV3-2,CASSRFGPYEQYF,TGTGCCAGCAGCCGCTTTGGGCCCTACGAGCAGTACTTC
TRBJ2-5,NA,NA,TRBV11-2,CASSFGGGETQYF,TGTGCCAGCAGCTTTGGGGGCGGAGAGACCCAGTACTTC
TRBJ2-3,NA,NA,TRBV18,CASSAWRASSTDTQYF,TGTGCCAGCTCAGCATGGCGGGCCTCTAGCACAGATACGCAGTATTTT
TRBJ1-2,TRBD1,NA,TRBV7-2,CASSVSGTGTGYTF,TGTGCCAGCAGCGTTTCCGGGACAGGGACTGGCTACACCTTC
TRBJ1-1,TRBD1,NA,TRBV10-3,CAISAQPGQGAVGTEAFF,TGTGCCATCAGTGCGCAGCCGGGACAGGGGGCTGTTGGCACTGAAGCTTTCTTT
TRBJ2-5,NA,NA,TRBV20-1,CSAAKEETQYF,TGCAGTGCAGCGAAAGAAGAGACCCAGTACTTC